The 2 T cell receptor beta chains below all came from one sample that was sequenced in a study of T cell repertoires in cytomegalovirus infection. TCRdb analysed the reads with MiXCR anew, one entry per CDR3 protein. The sample shows around 740,000 distinct CDR3 sequences, about 40% of them seen only once. The sequencing input was PBMCs. These receptors were taken from a human donor in good health (CMV status not recorded). Some clones in this sample may be carry-over from other donors' samples.

V is TRBV6-1 and J is TRBJ2-1; D call uncertain. The CDR3 spans 12 residues. Trimming took 1 base from V and 8 from J, leaving 6 bases between them. Germline assignment: CDR1 MNHNS and CDR2 SASEGT. The CDR3 bases are TGTGCCAGCAGTGAAGATTTCGATGAGCAGTTCTTC. Residues: CASSEDFDEQFF.

The V gene is TRBV6-2 or TRBV6-3, the J gene TRBJ2-6; TRBD1 matches 9 bases. This CDR3 contains 17 residues. Germline V lookup: CDR1 MNHEY, CDR2 SVGEGT. The trim removed 4 bases at V and 1 base at J, leaving 5 bases unmatched. The CDR3 sequence: CASSWTGDLSGANVLTF. The CDR3, as DNA: TGTGCCAGCAGTTGGACAGGGGACCTATCTGGGGCCAACGTCCTGACTTTC.